The clone carrying this TCR beta chain turned up a few times. This sample is drawn from a study of T cells in localized non-small cell lung cancer. The data were produced by immunoSEQ multiplex PCR, yet TCRdb's version contains in-frame clones alone and is incomplete. The table shows fewer than 15,000 clones, with about 30% occurring only once. There are 16 residues in the CDR3. This sequence joins TRBV1 and TRBJ1-3. TRBV1 has pseudogene status. The sample here was lung tumor tissue, taken before any cancer treatment. The origin of this receptor is a female donor over 55 with stage I lung adenocarcinoma. CDR3 residues: CASSRYYPGLGNTIYF. CDR3 DNA sequence: TGCGCCAGCAGCCGATACTACCCGGGCCTCGGAAACACCATATATTTT.